This T cell receptor beta chain was captured in a study of blood T cell repertoires in COVID-19. Sequencing was performed with immunoSEQ multiplex PCR; in TCRdb, only in-frame clones are kept and a portion is missing. The sample lists roughly 80,000 clones, roughly 87% occurring once. The sequencing input was peripheral blood. The clonotype was recovered from an older man with acute or convalescent COVID-19.

CDR3 residues: CASSESQQETQYF. CDR3 nucleotides: TGCGCCAGCAGTGAATCCCAACAAGAGACCCAGTACTTC. The chain carries TRBV10-1 and TRBJ2-5; D is unresolved. The length of the CDR3 is 13 residues. CDR1 is WNHNN and CDR2 is SYGVQD in the germline V gene (reference sequence). V was shortened by 3 bases and J by 2 bases, with 7 bases between the two germline ends.